This is a list of T cell receptor beta chains from one sample in a study of blood T cell repertoires in COVID-19. The method was immunoSEQ multiplex PCR; TCRdb's version includes in-frame clones alone and lacks a portion of them. This sample has approximately 170,000 clones, with 70% to 90% found just once. The specimen was peripheral blood. The source is a woman aged 55-75 years with COVID-19, enrolled during active disease. The CDR3 runs from the conserved cysteine through the conserved F or W. Each record gives: V gene, clone size, D gene, J gene, CDR3 DNA, CDR3 protein. D genes are given only for firm matches. Size values are once, few and many counts, or a class for expanded clones, and some rows have none.

>TRBV6-5|NA|NA|TRBJ2-5
TGTGCCAGCAGTTACTCGGGAGGTACCCAAGAGACCCAGTACTTC
CASSYSGGTQETQYF
>TRBV24-1|NA|TRBD1|TRBJ2-1
TGTGCCACCAGTGCCCGCACAGGGGGCGCAGGCAATGAGCAGTTCTTC
CATSARTGGAGNEQFF
>TRBV6-6|NA|NA|TRBJ1-6
TGTGCCAGCAGCCGAACCGGGGACTCTGGTTCACCCCTCCACTTT
CASSRTGDSGSPLHF
>TRBV4-3|NA|NA|TRBJ2-4
TGCGCCAGCAGCCAAGAGGAGGTGGGTGGGAAAAACATTCAGTACTTC
CASSQEEVGGKNIQYF
>TRBV7-2|NA|TRBD1|TRBJ1-2
TGTGCCAGCAGCGTCGGGACAGCCGGCTATGGCTACACCTTC
CASSVGTAGYGYTF
>TRBV5-1|NA|NA|TRBJ1-2
TGCGCCAGCAGGCTCGCGGGAGCCAACTATGGCTACACCTTC
CASRLAGANYGYTF
>TRBV30|NA|NA|TRBJ2-7
TGTGCCTGGACAGGTTCCTACGAGCAGTACTTC
CAWTGSYEQYF
>TRBV6-4|NA|TRBD2|TRBJ2-2
TGTGCCAGCAGTCCCCTAGCTAGCGGGACCGGGGAGCTGTTTTTT
CASSPLASGTGELFF
>TRBV6-5|NA|TRBD1|TRBJ1-1
TGTGCCAGCAGTAGAGGACAGGGGTTCACTGAAGCTTTCTTT
CASSRGQGFTEAFF
>TRBV29-1|NA|TRBD2|TRBJ2-3
TGCAGCGCCGGGGGGGGACTAGCGGGAGAGTATTTT
CSAGGGLAGEYF
>TRBV6-2/TRBV6-3|NA|NA|TRBJ1-5
TGTGCCAGCAGTTACGATCCACAGGGCTCGAGCAATCAGCCCCAGCATTTT
CASSYDPQGSSNQPQHF
>TRBV12-3/TRBV12-4|NA|TRBD2|TRBJ2-1
TGTGCCAGCAGACGGGGAGGGGAGCAGTTCTTC
CASRRGGEQFF
>TRBV24-1|NA|NA|TRBJ2-1
TGTGCCACCAGTGACTCCTGGGGCGGCAATGAGCAGTTCTTC
CATSDSWGGNEQFF
>TRBV19|few|NA|TRBJ2-7
TGTGCCAGTAGTATAGATGTGGTTAGAATCCACGAGCAGTACTTC
CASSIDVVRIHEQYF
>TRBV6-5|few|NA|TRBJ2-7
TGTGCCAGCAGTTACACGGGTCGCGAGCAGTACTTC
CASSYTGREQYF
>TRBV9|once|TRBD1|TRBJ1-6
TGTGCCAGCAGCGCGGACAGGGGGCCCTATAATTCACCCCTCCACTTT
CASSADRGPYNSPLHF
>TRBV7-2|NA|NA|TRBJ2-1
TGTGCCAGCAGCTTAAGAGGGATTCATAATGAGCAGTTCTTC
CASSLRGIHNEQFF
>TRBV5-4|NA|TRBD2|TRBJ2-7
TGTGCCAGCAGCTTGGAGACTAGCGGCTACGAGCAGTACTTC
CASSLETSGYEQYF
>TRBV27|NA|NA|TRBJ1-1
TGTGCCAGCAGTTTTCGGCGCAGGGGAGAGGGCACTGAAGCTTTCTTT
CASSFRRRGEGTEAFF
>TRBV5-6|NA|TRBD1|TRBJ2-7
TGTGCCAGCAGCCCGGGGACAGGGTCCTACGAGCAGTACTTC
CASSPGTGSYEQYF
>TRBV18|once|TRBD1|TRBJ1-2
TGTGCCAGCTCAGCGACCTCTACAGGGGGGGACTCTGGCTACACCTTC
CASSATSTGGDSGYTF
>TRBV4-1|large|NA|TRBJ2-2
TGCGCCAGCAGCCATCCCCGGGGGCGGCGGGAGTCAGGCACCGGGGAGCTGTTTTTT
CASSHPRGRRESGTGELFF
>TRBV7-6|NA|TRBD2|TRBJ2-1
TGTGCCAGCAGCGTACTAGCGGGAGAGGTATACAATGAGCAGTTCTTC
CASSVLAGEVYNEQFF
>TRBV12-5|NA|TRBD1|TRBJ1-1
TGTGCTAGTGGTCCGCGCTCCCGGGACAGCAACACTGAAGCTTTCTTT
CASGPRSRDSNTEAFF
>TRBV5-1|NA|NA|TRBJ2-7
TGCGCCAGCAGCCCCTTTTCACAGGCTCTTTACGAGCAGTACTTC
CASSPFSQALYEQYF
>TRBV24-1|NA|NA|TRBJ2-5
TGTGCCACCAGTGATTTTCTGACCCAGTACTTC
CATSDFLTQYF
>TRBV7-2|NA|TRBD1|TRBJ2-3
TGTGCCAGCAGCTTGGACAGGGGAAAGACAGATACGCAGTATTTT
CASSLDRGKTDTQYF
>TRBV10-3|few|TRBD1|TRBJ2-7
TGTGCCATCAGAGGACAGGGCCCTTCCTACGAGCAGTACTTC
CAIRGQGPSYEQYF
>TRBV12-3/TRBV12-4|NA|TRBD2|TRBJ2-3
TGTGCCAGCAGTTTCCGGGAGGTAGATACGCAGTATTTT
CASSFREVDTQYF
>TRBV30|NA|TRBD1|TRBJ1-1
TGTGCCTGCAGGGGACAGGGGGCGAACACTGAAGCTTTCTTT
CACRGQGANTEAFF
>TRBV24-1|NA|NA|TRBJ1-5
TGTGCCACCAGTGCCCGGGAGGGTAACAATCAGCCCCAGCATTTT
CATSAREGNNQPQHF
>TRBV12-5|NA|NA|TRBJ2-7
TGTGCTAGTGGTTTGCGAGTCGAGCAGTACTTC
CASGLRVEQYF
>TRBV5-1|NA|NA|TRBJ2-7
TGCGCCAGCAGCTTGGCCCTTGGTGCGTACGAGCAGTACTTC
CASSLALGAYEQYF
>TRBV30|once|NA|TRBJ1-1
TGTGCCTGGAGTGTGGGCGGGGCTAATGAAGCTTTCTTT
CAWSVGGANEAFF
>TRBV29-1|NA|TRBD1|TRBJ1-2
TGCAGCGTTGGACAGGGGTATGGCTACACCTTC
CSVGQGYGYTF
>TRBV15|NA|NA|TRBJ1-6
TGTGCCACCAGCAGAGAATCAGGGGCTGGATCACCCCTCCACTTT
CATSRESGAGSPLHF
>TRBV28|NA|NA|TRBJ1-5
TGTGCCAGCAGTAGCGGCGGGGGCGGTCAGCCCCAGCATTTT
CASSSGGGGQPQHF
>TRBV15|NA|TRBD1|TRBJ1-2
TGTGCCACCAGCACAAAACAGGGGGCAGGCTATGGCTACACCTTC
CATSTKQGAGYGYTF
>TRBV7-9|NA|TRBD2|TRBJ2-2
TGTGCCAGCAGCCCTCCCGGGACTAGCGGGAGGGCGGGTACCGGGGAGCTGTTTTTT
CASSPPGTSGRAGTGELFF
>TRBV11-2|NA|TRBD1|TRBJ1-3
TGTGCCAGCATCCCCCCGACAGGGGAAGGAAACACCATATATTTT
CASIPPTGEGNTIYF
>TRBV4-3|NA|NA|TRBJ2-7
TGCGCCAGCAGCCAAGAAGGGGTTCTATCCGAGCAGTACTTC
CASSQEGVLSEQYF
>TRBV19|NA|TRBD1|TRBJ2-5
TGTGCCAGTAGTAGTACAGGGGGTAGGGAGACCCAGTACTTC
CASSSTGGRETQYF
>TRBV6-2/TRBV6-3|NA|NA|TRBJ1-6
TGTGCCAGCAGTTACTCCGAACTACAGGGTCTCCTCCACTTT
CASSYSELQGLLHF
>TRBV5-3|NA|NA|TRBJ1-1
TGTGCCAGAAGCTGGATTGTAACCCTAGCGGGGGACACTGAAGCTTTCTTT
CARSWIVTLAGDTEAFF
>TRBV7-2|NA|TRBD1|TRBJ2-7
TGTGCCAGCAGCTTAGTTACAGGGGCAGCATACGAGCAGTACTTC
CASSLVTGAAYEQYF
>TRBV30|NA|TRBD1|TRBJ1-1
TGTGCCTGGAGTGAAGGGAGACAGGGGGCCAGGGGCACTGAAGCTTTCTTT
CAWSEGRQGARGTEAFF
>TRBV4-1|NA|NA|TRBJ1-1
TGCGCCAGCAGCCAAAGTAAGGTCGGGGTAAAAGGGGGTCACACTGAAGCTTTCTTT
CASSQSKVGVKGGHTEAFF
>TRBV24-1|NA|TRBD2|TRBJ2-1
TGTGCCACCCGATCGACGGGAGGGATTTACAATGAGCAGTTCTTC
CATRSTGGIYNEQFF
>TRBV7-2|NA|TRBD2|TRBJ2-7
TGTGCCAGCAGCAATTCAGCGGGAGCAGGGAAATCCTACGAGCAGTACTTC
CASSNSAGAGKSYEQYF
>TRBV9|NA|NA|TRBJ2-6
TGTGCCAGCAGCGTAGAGGGTCTCACAGGGCCGGGGGCCAACGTCCTGACTTTC
CASSVEGLTGPGANVLTF
>TRBV7-2|NA|TRBD2|TRBJ2-7
TGTGCCAGCACTCATAGCGGGAGGGACTGGGAGCAGTACTTC
CASTHSGRDWEQYF
>TRBV30|NA|TRBD1|TRBJ2-7
TGTGCCTGGAGTCCAGGGGGCGGGTACGAGCAGTACTTC
CAWSPGGGYEQYF
>TRBV3-1/TRBV3-2|NA|TRBD1|TRBJ2-6
TGTGCCAGCAGCCAAGTGGGACAGGGTCCTGGGGCCAACGTCCTGACTTTC
CASSQVGQGPGANVLTF
>TRBV30|NA|NA|TRBJ1-5
TGTGCCTGGAGTCCGACGGGTCCTCAGCCCCAGCATTTT
CAWSPTGPQPQHF
>TRBV28|NA|NA|TRBJ1-2
TGTGCCAGCAGTTTATCTGGGGAGGCTGGCTACACCTTC
CASSLSGEAGYTF
>TRBV5-6|NA|TRBD2|TRBJ2-1
TGTGCCAGCAGCGGGGGAGGGGAAACCTACAATGAGCAGTTCTTC
CASSGGGETYNEQFF
>TRBV20-1|once|NA|TRBJ2-7
TGCAGTGCTAGTTGGGGCGGATACGAGCAGTACTTC
CSASWGGYEQYF
>TRBV28|NA|TRBD1|TRBJ1-1
TGTGCCAGCAGTGCCGTGAGGGGGCTGGCTTTCTTT
CASSAVRGLAFF